These 20 T cell receptor beta chains were all obtained from the same sample, sequenced in a study of T cell responses to AZD1222 COVID-19 vaccine (dated by TCRdb to about 2021). Taken with the paper, the label for time point translates to: about 28 days (+/-7) after the second vaccine dose. The library was obtained by the immunoSEQ multiplex PCR assay. TCRdb holds this immuneACCESS table with in-frame rearrangements only. Some clones are missing; in checked studies, unresolved V genes explain under half, and the rest has no known cause. The sample table holds around 140,000 clones, of which roughly 90% were seen once. The ten largest clones add up to 1.5% to 2% of the sample. The sequencing used peripheral blood, collected 28 days after the second AZD1222 dose. These receptors originate from an adult who received the AZD1222 COVID-19 vaccine.

The chain's CDR3 is CASSISGAGNQPQHF. CDR3 nucleotide sequence: TGTGCCAGTAGTATCTCGGGGGCTGGGAATCAGCCCCAGCATTTT. V is TRBV19 and J is TRBJ1-5; TRBD1 is a possible D gene (6 bases). With 3 bases removed from V and 4 bases from J, the gap between germline ends came to 13 bases. Germline CDR1 LNHDA, CDR2 SQIVND (reference sequence). The CDR3 sequence is 15 residues long.

This rearrangement joins TRBV10-3 to TRBJ1-2; 7 bases match TRBD1. Germline assignment: CDR1 ENHRY and CDR2 SYGVKD. V gave up 3 bases and J gave up 4 bases; unmatched junction bases: 5. This CDR3 has 14 amino acids. CDR3 amino acids: CAISETTGSYGYTF. CDR3 nucleotide sequence: TGTGCCATCAGTGAAACGACAGGGTCCTATGGCTACACCTTC.

The V gene is TRBV24-1, the J gene TRBJ1-1; D unresolved. This CDR3 comprises 13 residues. The V gene lost 10 bases and the J gene lost 3 bases, with 14 bases spanning the gap. Germline V lookup: CDR1 KGHDR, CDR2 SFDVKD. DNA of the CDR3: TGTGCCACTAGTCCCACTCGGGACACTGAAGCTTTCTTT. It translates to CATSPTRDTEAFF.

The chain links TRBV10-3 to TRBJ1-1; TRBD1 might be the D (5 bases). CDR3 length: 14 residues. The germline CDR1 and CDR2 sequences are ENHRY and SYGVKD. V gave up 4 bases and J gave up 3 bases, with 12 bases separating them. CDR3 sequence: CAISVAGPDTEAFF. For the CDR3, the DNA is TGTGCCATCAGTGTTGCGGGGCCCGACACTGAAGCTTTCTTT.

This chain uses TRBV9 with TRBJ2-7; 7 nucleotides match TRBD2. The CDR3 has 15 residues. From germline, CDR1 is SGDLS and CDR2 YYNGEE. Losses at the gene ends were 5 bases for V and 3 bases for J; bases not matched to a gene: 11. DNA of the CDR3: TGTGCCAGCAGGGAACCGGGCGGGGACTACTACGAGCAGTACGTC. It translates to CASREPGGDYYEQYV.

J is TRBJ2-5 and V is TRBV27; D remains ambiguous. The V gene's germline CDR1 is MNHEY and CDR2 SMNVEV (reference sequence). This CDR3 region has 14 residues. Between the trimmed V and J ends, which lost 2 bases and 2 bases, there was a span of 9 bases. The CDR3 bases are TGTGCCAGCAGTTTAAGTAGTAGGCAAGAGACCCAGTACTTC. Protein product: CASSLSSRQETQYF.

This clone was counted once. This chain joins TRBV7-2 and TRBJ2-5; D remains ambiguous. Per the germline V gene, CDR1 is SGHTA and CDR2 is FQGNSA. Trimming took 3 bases from V and 4 from J, leaving 9 bases between them. The CDR3 totals 13 residues. The CDR3 sequence: CASSFGDGETQYF. The CDR3 DNA reads TGTGCCAGCAGCTTTGGAGACGGAGAGACCCAGTACTTC. Full variable domain (rest looked up from reference TRBV7-2 and TRBJ2-5): GAGVSQSPSNKVTEKGKDVELRCDPISGHTALYWYRQSLGQGLEFLIYFQGNSAPDKSGLPSDRFSAERTGGSVSTLTIQRTQQEDSAVYLCASSFGDGETQYFGPGTRLLVL.

V is TRBV25-1 and J is TRBJ2-7; the D gene is possibly TRBD2 (6 bases). In germline, CDR1 is MGHDK, CDR2 SYGVNS. Trimming took 1 base from V and 2 from J, leaving 9 bases between them. The length of the CDR3 is 14 residues. DNA for the CDR3: TGTGCCAGCAGTGAATGGGGGGAGACCTACGAGCAGTACGTC. It specifies CASSEWGETYEQYV.

The chain uses TRBV28 and TRBJ1-2; D is ambiguous. The CDR3 is made up of 15 amino acids. The germline V gene has CDR1 MDHEN and CDR2 SYDVKM. The V end lost 7 bases, the J end lost 7 bases, and 22 bases lay between the germline ends. CDR3 sequence: CASIPAAAEGGGYTF. The DNA for the CDR3 is TGTGCCAGCATCCCGGCGGCAGCCGAGGGAGGTGGCTACACCTTC.

Points on this clone: Different DNA sequences within this sample yield the same CDR3. This chain connects TRBV9 to TRBJ1-1, with unresolved D. From germline, CDR1 is SGDLS and CDR2 YYNGEE. This CDR3 region has 13 residues. V lost 0 bases and J 1 base, leaving 4 bases between the germline ends. The CDR3 sequence: CASSVAGNTEAFF. CDR3 DNA: TGTGCCAGCAGCGTAGCCGGGAACACTGAAGCTTTCTTT. Full variable domain (missing parts from reference TRBV9 and TRBJ1-1): DSGVTQTPKHLITATGQRVTLRCSPRSGDLSVYWYQQSLDQGLQFLIQYYNGEERAKGNILERFSAQQFPDLHSELNLSSLELGDSALYFCASSVAGNTEAFFGQGTRLTVV.

The V call is TRBV27, the J call TRBJ1-6; 8 bases map to TRBD1. The CDR3 covers 18 residues. Germline assignment: CDR1 MNHEY and CDR2 SMNVEV (reference sequence). The V segment lost 0 bases and the J segment 7 bases; nucleotides outside the gene matches: 11. This CDR3 reads CASSLSRPGGTGNSPLHF. The CDR3 DNA reads TGTGCCAGCAGTTTATCGCGGCCGGGCGGGACAGGCAATTCACCCCTCCACTTT.

This rearrangement joins TRBV28 to TRBJ2-7, with 7 positions matching TRBD1. The length of the CDR3 is 15 residues. Germline values: CDR1 MDHEN, CDR2 SYDVKM. V trimming: 6 bases; J trimming: 2 bases; junction bases outside the gene matches: 10. Here the CDR3 reads CASSPTIGTAYEQYV. The CDR3 DNA reads as TGTGCCAGCAGCCCAACGATCGGGACAGCCTACGAGCAGTACGTC.

This clone was seen once. The chain links TRBV6-4 to TRBJ1-1; TRBD1 aligns across 7 bases. Germline assignment: CDR1 MRHNA and CDR2 SNTAGT. This CDR3 comprises 16 residues. The junction had 12 bases not matched to a gene; V was cut back by 7 bases and J by 1 base. The CDR3, as DNA: TGTGCCAGCATCCCGCAAACAGGGGCGAAGAACACTGAAGCTTTCTTT. The encoded protein is CASIPQTGAKNTEAFF.

DNA of the CDR3: TGTGCTAGTGGTTTGGAGGGGGCGGGCCACAATGAGCAGTTCTTC. Protein: CASGLEGAGHNEQFF. This chain uses TRBV12-5 with TRBJ2-1; the match to TRBD1 covers 7 bases. V lost 1 base, J lost 5 bases, and 5 bases stayed unmatched. The germline gives CDR1 LGHNT, CDR2 FRNRAP. CDR3 length: 15 residues.

This sequence joins TRBV5-6 and TRBJ1-5, with 9 bases aligning to TRBD1. Germline V lookup: CDR1 SGHDT, CDR2 YYEEEE. Losses at the gene ends were 1 base for V and 4 bases for J; bases not matched to a gene: 3. The CDR3 runs to 15 residues. CDR3 region: CASSLSDRGNQPQHF. DNA of the CDR3: TGTGCCAGCAGCTTGTCCGACAGGGGGAATCAGCCCCAGCATTTT.

The chain combines TRBV4-2 with TRBJ1-2, with D tentatively TRBD1 (5 bases). The V end was cut by 4 bases, the J end by 7 bases, with 22 bases between. This CDR3 has 16 residues. Germline lookup yields CDR1 LGHNA and CDR2 YNFKEQ. The CDR3 here is CASSPKGSGVLVGYTF. The CDR3 region has the DNA TGTGCCAGCAGCCCAAAGGGGTCCGGGGTTCTTGTTGGCTACACCTTC.

This chain uses TRBV5-4 with TRBJ1-1; TRBD1 agrees at 9 bases. Germline CDR1 is SGHNT and CDR2 is YYREEE (reference sequence). The CDR3 sequence is 16 residues long. The junction had 7 bases not matched to a gene; V was cut back by 4 bases and J by 0 bases. The CDR3 region has the DNA TGTGCCAGCAGCGGGGGGACAGGGTACATGAACACTGAAGCTTTCTTT. Translation gives CASSGGTGYMNTEAFF.

The V and J genes are TRBV11-2 and TRBJ2-7, with 11 positions matching TRBD2. V was clipped by 3 bases and J by 2 bases; unmatched bases: 3. Germline lookup yields CDR1 SGHAT and CDR2 FQNNGV. The CDR3 is 15 amino acids. The CDR3 DNA reads TGTGCCAGCAGCTTGGGGACTAGCGGAACCTACGAGCAGTACTTC. Translating gives CASSLGTSGTYEQYF.

This chain links TRBV6-5 with TRBJ2-1; the D gene is possibly TRBD1 (5 bases). V shed 2 bases and J shed 10 bases, with 12 bases lying between them. In germline, CDR1 is MNHEY, CDR2 SVGAGI. The CDR3 length is 13 residues. The CDR3 DNA sequence: TGTGCCAGCAGTTACAAGGGGATACGAGAGCAGTTCTTC. Protein sequence: CASSYKGIREQFF.

The V call is TRBV5-6, the J call TRBJ2-7; TRBD2 aligns across 12 bases. There are 15 residues in the CDR3. Per germline, CDR1 SGHDT and CDR2 YYEEEE. After removal of 2 bases from V and 4 bases from J, the junction contained 4 bases not matched to a gene. Written as DNA, the CDR3 is TGTGCCAGCAGCTTCGGACTAGCGGGACCATACGAGCAGTACTTC. Its translation: CASSFGLAGPYEQYF. The entire variable domain, with the rest obtained from reference TRBV5-6 and TRBJ2-7, is as follows: DAGVTQSPTHLIKTRGQQVTLRCSPKSGHDTVSWYQQALGQGPQFIFQYYEEEERQRGNFPDRFSGHQFPNYSSELNVNALLLGDSALYLCASSFGLAGPYEQYFGPGTRLTVT.